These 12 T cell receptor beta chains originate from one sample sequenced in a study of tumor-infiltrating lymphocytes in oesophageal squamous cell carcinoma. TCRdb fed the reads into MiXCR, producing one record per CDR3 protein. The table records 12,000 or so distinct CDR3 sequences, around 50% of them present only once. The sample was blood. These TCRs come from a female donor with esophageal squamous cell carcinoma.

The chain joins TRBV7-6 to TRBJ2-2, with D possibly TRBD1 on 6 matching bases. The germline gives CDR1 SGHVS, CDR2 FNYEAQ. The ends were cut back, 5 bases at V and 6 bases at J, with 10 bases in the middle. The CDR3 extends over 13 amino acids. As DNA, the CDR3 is TGTGCCAGCAGCGCCCAGGGGCCCGGGGAGCTGTTTTTT. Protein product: CASSAQGPGELFF.

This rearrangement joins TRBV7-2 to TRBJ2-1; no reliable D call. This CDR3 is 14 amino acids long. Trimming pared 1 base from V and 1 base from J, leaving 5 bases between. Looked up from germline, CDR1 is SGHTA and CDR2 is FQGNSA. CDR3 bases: TGTGCCAGCAGCTTAGGGCTGTCCTACAATGAGCAGTTCTTC. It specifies CASSLGLSYNEQFF. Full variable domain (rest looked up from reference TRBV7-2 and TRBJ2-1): GAGVSQSPSNKVTEKGKDVELRCDPISGHTALYWYRQSLGQGLEFLIYFQGNSAPDKSGLPSDRFSAERTGGSVSTLTIQRTQQEDSAVYLCASSLGLSYNEQFFGPGTRLTVL.

The CDR3 DNA sequence: TGTGCCAGCAGCTACCCGGCCAGGAATGAGCAGTTCTTC. Protein product: CASSYPARNEQFF. The V call is TRBV5-4, the J call TRBJ2-1, with no clear D. Germline loops: CDR1 SGHNT, CDR2 YYREEE (reference sequence). This CDR3 is 13 amino acids long. V dropped 3 bases and J dropped 7 bases, with 11 bases sitting between them.

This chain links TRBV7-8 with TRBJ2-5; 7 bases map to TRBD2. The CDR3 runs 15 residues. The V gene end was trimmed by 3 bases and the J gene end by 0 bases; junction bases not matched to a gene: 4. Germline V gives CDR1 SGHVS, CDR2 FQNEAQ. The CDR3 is CASSFGTTYQETQYF. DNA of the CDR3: TGTGCCAGCAGCTTCGGGACTACGTACCAAGAGACCCAGTACTTC. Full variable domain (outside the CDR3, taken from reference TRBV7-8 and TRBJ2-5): GAGVSQSPRYKVAKRGQDVALRCDPISGHVSLFWYQQALGQGPEFLTYFQNEAQLDKSGLPSDRFFAERPEGSVSTLKIQRTQQEDSAVYLCASSFGTTYQETQYFGPGTRLLVL.

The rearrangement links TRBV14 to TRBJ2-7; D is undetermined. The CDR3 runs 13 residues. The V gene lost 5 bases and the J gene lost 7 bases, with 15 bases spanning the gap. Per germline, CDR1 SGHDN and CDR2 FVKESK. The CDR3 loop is CASSADFYNEQYF. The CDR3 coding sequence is TGTGCCAGCAGCGCCGACTTCTACAATGAGCAGTACTTC.

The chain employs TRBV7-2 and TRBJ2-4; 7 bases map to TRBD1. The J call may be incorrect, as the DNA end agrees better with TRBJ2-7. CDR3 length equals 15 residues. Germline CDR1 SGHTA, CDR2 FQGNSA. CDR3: CASAQQGPLTYEQYF. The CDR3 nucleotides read TGTGCCAGCGCCCAACAGGGGCCCCTAACCTACGAGCAGTACTTC.

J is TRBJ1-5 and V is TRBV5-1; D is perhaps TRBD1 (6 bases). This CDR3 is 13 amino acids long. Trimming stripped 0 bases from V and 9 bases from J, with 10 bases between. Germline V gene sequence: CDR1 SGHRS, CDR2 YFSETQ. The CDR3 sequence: CASSLEGDRPQHF. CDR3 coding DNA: TGCGCCAGCAGCTTGGAGGGGGACCGGCCCCAGCATTTT.

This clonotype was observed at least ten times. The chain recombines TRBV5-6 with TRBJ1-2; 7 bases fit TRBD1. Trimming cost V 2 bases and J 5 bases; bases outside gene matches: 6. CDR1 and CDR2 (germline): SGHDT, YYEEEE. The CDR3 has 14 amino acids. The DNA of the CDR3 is TGTGCCAGCAGCTTCCCTCAGGGGGGGTATGGCTACACCTTC. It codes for CASSFPQGGYGYTF.

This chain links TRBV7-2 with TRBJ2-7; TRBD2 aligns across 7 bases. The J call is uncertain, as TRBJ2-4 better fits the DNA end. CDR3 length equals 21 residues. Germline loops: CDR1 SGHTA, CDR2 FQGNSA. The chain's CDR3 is CASSLEGPGPGGSLAKNIQYF. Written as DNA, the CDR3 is TGTGCCAGCAGCTTAGAGGGCCCGGGACCGGGCGGGAGCCTAGCCAAAAACATTCAGTACTTC.

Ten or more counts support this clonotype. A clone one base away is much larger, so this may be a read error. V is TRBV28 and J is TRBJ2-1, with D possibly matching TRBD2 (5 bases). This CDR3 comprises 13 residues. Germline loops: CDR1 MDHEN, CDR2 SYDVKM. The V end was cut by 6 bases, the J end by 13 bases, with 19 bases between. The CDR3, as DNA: TGTGCCAGCAGAGACCGGGATTGGGAGACCCAGTTCTTC. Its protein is CASRDRDWETQFF. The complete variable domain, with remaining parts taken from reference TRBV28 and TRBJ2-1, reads DVKVTQSSRYLVKRTGEKVFLECVQDMDHENMFWYRQDPGLGLRLIYFSYDVKMKEKGDIPEGYSVSREKKERFSLILESASTNQTSMYLCASRDRDWETQFFGPGTRLTVL.

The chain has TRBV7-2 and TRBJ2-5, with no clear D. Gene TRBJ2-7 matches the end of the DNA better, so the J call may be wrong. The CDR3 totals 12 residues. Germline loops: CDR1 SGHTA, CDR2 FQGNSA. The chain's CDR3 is CASSAPPYEQYF. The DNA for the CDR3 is TGTGCCAGCAGCGCCCCCCCCTACGAGCAGTACTTC.

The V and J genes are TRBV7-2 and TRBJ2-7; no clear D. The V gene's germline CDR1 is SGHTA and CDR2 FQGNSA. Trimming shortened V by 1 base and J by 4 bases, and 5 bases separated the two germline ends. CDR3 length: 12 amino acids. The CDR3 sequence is CASSLGQYEQYF. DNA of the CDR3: TGTGCCAGCAGCTTAGGGCAATACGAGCAGTACTTC.